The T cell receptor beta chain under discussion was sequenced for a study of T cell responses to AZD1222 COVID-19 vaccine. Study conclusions and caveats: Just 5 or 6 AZD1222 recipients tested seropositive at baseline. Females outnumbered males among donors, who were mostly white British; clonal diversity was possibly underestimated.

Profiled with immunoSEQ multiplex PCR; TCRdb holds only in-frame clones, not every one. The sample has 150,000 to 200,000 clones, roughly 91% seen once. Details on this clone: The target antigen is unknown.

The germline V and J ends were trimmed by 3 bases and 8 bases, with 8 bases remaining between them. The CDR3 runs to 12 residues. From germline, CDR1 is ENHRY and CDR2 SYGVKD. This sequence originates from an adult who received the AZD1222 COVID-19 vaccine. The chain employs TRBV10-3 and TRBJ2-1; the D gene is possibly TRBD1 (6 bases). The material was peripheral blood, obtained 28 days after the second AZD1222 dose. CDR3 coding DNA: TGTGCCATCAGTGACAGGGGCGATGAGCAGTTCTTC. Protein: CAISDRGDEQFF.